This TCR beta chain originates from a study of T cell responses to AZD1222 COVID-19 vaccine (dated by TCRdb to about 2021). A note on the overall study: AZD1222 recipients given second doses at about 4 weeks or at about 12 weeks were pooled, since spike-specific TCR depth and breadth were not found to differ between the two schedules. TCR sequencing covered about 230 trial participants: 207 given two doses of AZD1222 and about 26 given two doses of MenACWY control vaccine. Trial participants were enrolled into age subgroups of 18-55, 56-69 and 70-plus years, which contained 148, 28 and 57 TCR-sequenced participants, respectively.

The research as a whole found: The whole spike protein was spanned by vaccine-associated CD4 TCRs, and dominant responses were seen in regions 160-218 and 743-854. Because no day 14 peak-response samples were available, repertoires were characterized only after the peak T cell response. Spike-specific TCR breadth and depth rose significantly after two AZD1222 doses compared with day 0 and with MenACWY recipients. Conclusions about previously exposed vaccinees are limited because only five to seven AZD1222 recipients were SARS-CoV-2 seropositive at baseline. The 56-69-year group was small, and its depth increase did not reach significance, likely because of low power. Most participants were white British and females outnumbered males, and the authors suggested that clonal diversity may have been underestimated. Nearly half of unique spike-specific TCRs reportedly recognized epitopes outside regions mutated in the B.1.351 and B.1.1.7 variants.

The CDR3 regions of human TCRbeta chains were analyzed by immunosequencing. Processing in the source paper ran as follows. Repertoire TCRs were matched against a reference library of SARS-CoV-2-specific TCRs generated with the MIRA antigen-specificity platform. Breadth meant the fraction of unique TCRs that were SARS-CoV-2-associated, whereas depth meant the fraction of total T cells that were SARS-CoV-2-associated. Using the MIRA data, each spike-specific TCR was mapped to the spike region that the TCR reacts to and placed in a CD4 or CD8 class. Log10-transformed breadth and depth values were compared by one-way ANOVA with Sidak's multiple comparisons tests. The source is immuneACCESS, and TCRdb retained only in-frame sequences with V and J called. Part of the clones is not carried over; for the studies checked, unresolved V genes explain less than half of this, and the remainder is unexplained. V and J calls and clone size are given by that table; D and trimming were obtained from the DNA. Recorded for this sample are about 110,000 clones; 80% to 85% of them occurred a single time. Around 9.9% of the sample belongs to the ten largest clones.

The CDR3 numbers 14 residues from cysteine through phenylalanine. Only the CDR3 region is kept as DNA, spanning 42 bases read in frame from base 1. For CDR1 and CDR2, the germline V gene lists SGHNT and YENEEA. The germline ends are 9 bases apart after V is trimmed by 4 bases and J by 5 bases. About this clone: No antigen is known for it. The sample holds no much larger clone one base away, and base qualities are not on file.

This specimen's time point label, per the study, means: baseline before first vaccination. Vaccinee samples came from UK trials COV001 and COV002, including a single-blind randomized controlled phase 2/3 trial of AZD1222 (ChAdOx1 nCoV-19) in healthy adults. For TCRbeta chain sequencing, PBMC samples were collected from trial participants at day 0 and at day 28 after the second dose. Specimen: peripheral blood, collected on day 0 of AZD1222 vaccination. The chain employs TRBV11-3 and TRBJ1-6, with an unclear D gene assignment. This clonotype originated in an adult in good health. In nucleotide form, the sequence is TGTGCCAGCAGCTCCCGAGGGAATAATTCACCCCTCCACTTT. The encoded protein is CASSSRGNNSPLHF. With the rest looked up from the reference TRBV11-3 and TRBJ1-6 genes rather than sequenced, the full variable domain is EAGVVQSPRYKIIEKKQPVAFWCNPISGHNTLYWYLQNLGQGPELLIRYENEEAVDDSQLPKDRFSAERLKGVDSTLKIQPAELGDSAVYLCASSSRGNNSPLHFGNGTRLTVT.